The 28 T cell receptor beta chains reported below all come from one sample, sequenced in a study of T cell responses to AZD1222 COVID-19 vaccine. TCRdb's copy holds only in-frame clones and misses some; the assay was immunoSEQ multiplex PCR. Among 80,000 or so clones listed, about 82% were seen once. This material consisted of peripheral blood, taken on day 0 of AZD1222 vaccination. The receptor set was obtained from an adult in good health.

The chain links TRBV6-5 to TRBJ1-1, with a possible D match to TRBD1 (6 bases). V gave up 6 bases and J gave up 5 bases, with 19 bases separating them. The CDR3 runs to 15 residues. From germline, CDR1 is MNHEY and CDR2 SVGAGI. In nucleotides, the CDR3 is TGTGCCAGCAGCCCCCTCACAGGGCCGGGGACTGAAGCTTTCTTT. Translated: CASSPLTGPGTEAFF.

The rearrangement joins TRBV4-3 to TRBJ1-3; D uncertain. CDR3 size: 14 residues. Trimming stripped 0 bases from V and 4 bases from J, with 7 bases between. Per the germline V gene, CDR1 is LGHNA and CDR2 is YSLEER. The CDR3 nucleotides read TGCGCCAGCAGCCAAGAAACTACCGGAAACACCATATATTTT. Translating gives CASSQETTGNTIYF.

The chain uses TRBV14 and TRBJ2-4, with D possibly TRBD2 on 7 matching bases. Trimming took off 6 bases at V and 8 bases at J, with 23 bases between the two ends. Germline V gives CDR1 SGHDN, CDR2 FVKESK. CDR3 size: 16 residues. The CDR3 region is CASSPRPRGGQDIQYF. The CDR3 DNA sequence: TGTGCCAGCAGTCCAAGACCGAGGGGGGGCCAAGACATTCAGTACTTC. The full variable domain, rest sourced from reference TRBV14 and TRBJ2-4, is EAGVTQFPSHSVIEKGQTVTLRCDPISGHDNLYWYRRVMGKEIKFLLHFVKESKQDESGMPNNRFLAERTGGTYSTLKVQPAELEDSGVYFCASSPRPRGGQDIQYFGAGTRLSVL.

The chain employs TRBV4-3 and TRBJ2-3; tentatively, D is TRBD1 or TRBD2 (7 bases each). The CDR3 has 17 residues. The germline gives CDR1 LGHNA, CDR2 YSLEER. With 1 base removed from V and 5 bases from J, the gap between germline ends came to 19 bases. The CDR3 reads CASSQGNGGQGGDTQYF. DNA of the CDR3: TGCGCCAGCAGCCAAGGGAACGGGGGGCAGGGGGGAGATACGCAGTATTTT.

Details on this clone: The sample holds other DNA sequences that translate to the same CDR3. The chain carries TRBV18 and TRBJ2-7; TRBD1 matches at 8 bases. The junction had 6 bases not matched to a gene; V was cut back by 6 bases and J by 5 bases. The germline CDR1 and CDR2 sequences are KGHSH and LQKENI. CDR3 length: 13 residues. Here the CDR3 DNA reads TGTGCCAGCTCCCGACAGGGGAACGACGAGCAGTACTTC. The encoded protein is CASSRQGNDEQYF.

This clone was counted a single time. The chain combines TRBV7-2 with TRBJ2-7; TRBD2 agrees at 9 bases. The CDR3 length is 14 residues. Germline V gene lookup returns CDR1 SGHTA and CDR2 FQGNSA. The V segment lost 3 bases and the J segment 7 bases; nucleotides outside the gene matches: 7. The CDR3 region is CASSFSLAGLEQYF. DNA for the CDR3: TGTGCCAGCAGCTTTTCACTAGCGGGCTTGGAGCAGTACTTC.

The chain carries TRBV6-5 and TRBJ1-3, with D possibly TRBD1 on 6 matching bases. CDR3 length equals 15 residues. The germline V and J ends were trimmed by 2 bases and 4 bases, with 12 bases remaining between them. CDR1 and CDR2 (germline): MNHEY, SVGAGI. For the CDR3, the DNA is TGTGCCAGCAGTTACGGGGGGCGGGAAGGAAACACCATATATTTT. Protein: CASSYGGREGNTIYF.

The V gene is TRBV3-1 (or the pseudogene TRBV3-2), the J gene TRBJ2-7, with TRBD2 matching 9 bases. The J segment lost 3 bases and the V segment lost 0 bases, leaving 9 bases of the junction unmatched. The length of the CDR3 is 17 residues. Germline V gene data show CDR1 as LGHDT and CDR2 as YNNKEL (reference sequence). The CDR3 spells CASSQEFERGVLYEQYF. CDR3 coding DNA: TGTGCCAGCAGCCAAGAGTTTGAGCGGGGGGTCCTCTACGAGCAGTACTTC.

The CDR3 reads CASSVDGTSGGKKETQYF. CDR3 in DNA: TGCGCCAGCAGCGTGGACGGGACTAGCGGGGGCAAGAAAGAGACCCAGTACTTC. This sequence joins TRBV5-1 and TRBJ2-5; 14 positions match TRBD2. The CDR3 contains 18 residues. CDR1 is SGHRS, CDR2 YFSETQ, per germline. Unmatched junction bases numbered 11, after V lost 4 bases and J lost 3 bases.

This chain links TRBV12-3 or TRBV12-4 with TRBJ2-7; D is unresolved. CDR3 length: 13 amino acids. V was pared by 3 bases and J by 1 base, with 7 bases between. CDR3 amino acids: CASSFSSSYEQYF. CDR3 DNA sequence: TGTGCCAGCAGTTTCTCTAGTTCCTACGAGCAGTACTTC.

This chain links TRBV4-3 with TRBJ2-1; D unclear. CDR3 length: 12 residues. Trimming shortened V by 8 bases and J by 0 bases, and 5 bases separated the two germline ends. Germline CDR1 and CDR2: LGHNA and YSLEER. CDR3 in DNA: TGCGCCAGCGGGGACTCCTACAATGAGCAGTTCTTC. Translated, it gives CASGDSYNEQFF.

This chain joins TRBV5-1 and TRBJ1-6; 9 bases match TRBD1. Germline V gives CDR1 SGHRS, CDR2 YFSETQ. The junction had 0 bases not matched to a gene; V was cut back by 5 bases and J by 6 bases. CDR3 length equals 13 residues. CDR3 sequence reads: CASRDRGNSPLHF. CDR3 DNA sequence: TGCGCCAGCAGGGACAGGGGTAATTCACCCCTCCACTTT.

The chain couples TRBV30 to TRBJ1-2; 9 positions agree with TRBD1. The V gene's germline CDR1 is GTSNPN and CDR2 SVGIG (reference sequence). This CDR3 contains 14 residues. The V gene end was trimmed by 3 bases and the J gene end by 3 bases; junction bases not matched to a gene: 5. CDR3 coding DNA: TGTGCCTGGAGGGTCCGGACAGGGGACTATGGCTACACCTTC. This translates into CAWRVRTGDYGYTF.

The chain uses TRBV11-2 and TRBJ2-7; unclear D gene. Trimming left V 1 base short and J 0 bases short, with 7 bases between. Per the germline V gene, CDR1 is SGHAT and CDR2 is FQNNGV. The CDR3 has 14 residues. The CDR3 is CASSLGLNSYEQYF. The CDR3 DNA is TGTGCCAGCAGCTTAGGACTCAACTCCTACGAGCAGTACTTC.

Only a few counts were recorded for this clone. The J gene is TRBJ1-5, the V gene TRBV11-2; the match to TRBD1 covers 7 bases. With V trimmed by 6 bases and J by 3 bases, 5 bases remained unmatched. The CDR3 consists of 14 residues. Germline V gene sequence: CDR1 SGHAT, CDR2 FQNNGV. The CDR3 DNA follows: TGTGCCAGCAGTAGAGACAGGGACAATCAGCCCCAGCATTTT. Translation: CASSRDRDNQPQHF.

The CDR3 sequence: CATSGNDRAGDTGELFF. Written as DNA, the CDR3 is TGTGCCACCAGTGGCAACGACAGGGCCGGGGACACCGGGGAGCTGTTTTTT. J is TRBJ2-2 and V is TRBV24-1; 7 nucleotides match TRBD1. This CDR3 spans 17 amino acids. V trimming: 5 bases; J trimming: 3 bases; junction bases outside the gene matches: 11. The germline V gene encodes CDR1 KGHDR and CDR2 SFDVKD.

The rearrangement joins TRBV3-1 (or the pseudogene TRBV3-2) to TRBJ2-3; TRBD2 might be the D (7 bases). Germline V lookup: CDR1 LGHDT, CDR2 YNNKEL (reference sequence). The CDR3 contains 15 residues. V was clipped by 0 bases and J by 6 bases, with 13 bases between them. Here the CDR3 reads CASSQDGGLRDTQYF. CDR3 DNA: TGTGCCAGCAGCCAAGACGGGGGGCTAAGGGATACGCAGTATTTT.

V and J are TRBV7-2 and TRBJ1-5; 12 nucleotides agree with TRBD1. The length of the CDR3 is 15 residues. Per germline, CDR1 SGHTA and CDR2 FQGNSA. Unmatched junction bases numbered 5, after V lost 4 bases and J lost 7 bases. The CDR3 loop reads CASSSGQGAGQPQHF. CDR3 DNA: TGTGCCAGCAGCTCGGGACAGGGGGCGGGGCAGCCCCAGCATTTT.

The chain carries TRBV5-4 and TRBJ2-7; D is undetermined. Trimming removed 0 bases at V and 9 bases at J, with 13 bases between. This CDR3 is built from 13 residues. Germline loops: CDR1 SGHNT, CDR2 YYREEE (reference sequence). CDR3 sequence reads: CASSLDPPGSQYF. The CDR3 DNA sequence: TGTGCCAGCAGCTTGGACCCCCCTGGCTCGCAGTACTTC.

The V gene is TRBV19, the J gene TRBJ2-1; TRBD2 is a possible D gene (5 bases). Germline values: CDR1 LNHDA, CDR2 SQIVND (reference sequence). The CDR3 has 11 amino acids. V lost 6 bases to trimming and J lost 8 bases, with 8 bases between them. Written as DNA, the CDR3 is TGTGCCAGTAGCGCGCGGGATGAGCAGTTCTTC. Residues: CASSARDEQFF.

The rearrangement joins TRBV3-1 (or the pseudogene TRBV3-2) to TRBJ1-5; D gene unclear. This CDR3 spans 13 amino acids. CDR1 and CDR2 from the germline V gene are LGHDT and YNNKEL (reference sequence). V lost 1 base and J lost 9, with 10 bases in between. The CDR3 reads CASSQGEFAPQHF. Here the CDR3 DNA reads TGTGCCAGCAGCCAAGGGGAGTTCGCGCCCCAGCATTTT.

The chain carries TRBV7-2 and TRBJ2-1; D is possibly TRBD2 (6 bases). Trimming shortened V by 7 bases and J by 4 bases, and 14 bases separated the two germline ends. The germline gives CDR1 SGHTA, CDR2 FQGNSA. There are 14 residues in the CDR3. In DNA form, the CDR3 reads TGTGCCAGCACCCCCCTAGCGCCGTACAATGAGCAGTTCTTC. Protein: CASTPLAPYNEQFF.

The chain couples TRBV21-1 to TRBJ2-1; TRBD1 was called by the table and not checked on the DNA. TRBV21-1 is an annotated pseudogene. The CDR3 has 15 residues. CDR3: CASSPRDRRNNEQFF. The CDR3 coding sequence is TGTGCCAGCAGCCCCCGGGACAGGAGGAACAATGAGCAGTTCTTC.

The gene calls are TRBV5-1 and TRBJ2-7; D may be TRBD1 or TRBD2 (5 bases each). Germline CDR1 is SGHRS and CDR2 is YFSETQ. This CDR3 is 17 amino acids long. Trimming left V 4 bases short and J 3 bases short, with 23 bases between. The CDR3 protein is CASSLTSSGPRGYEQYF. Written as DNA, the CDR3 is TGCGCCAGCAGCCTTACCTCCAGCGGTCCTAGGGGCTACGAGCAGTACTTC. The whole variable domain, remainder taken from reference TRBV5-1 and TRBJ2-7, is KAGVTQTPRYLIKTRGQQVTLSCSPISGHRSVSWYQQTPGQGLQFLFEYFSETQRNKGNFPGRFSGRQFSNSRSEMNVSTLELGDSALYLCASSLTSSGPRGYEQYFGPGTRLTVT.

The chain combines TRBV21-1 with TRBJ2-4; the D segment call TRBD1 is taken from the table without a DNA check. TRBV21-1 is classified as a pseudogene. The CDR3 is 15 amino acids. The CDR3 DNA is TGTGCCAGCAGCAAACAGGGGGCGGCCAAAAACATTCAGTACTTC. This sequence encodes CASSKQGAAKNIQYF.

This chain links TRBV9 with TRBJ2-3, with a possible D match to TRBD1 (6 bases). The CDR3 consists of 17 residues. The V gene lost 0 bases and the J gene lost 4 bases, with 18 bases spanning the gap. The germline gives CDR1 SGDLS, CDR2 YYNGEE. The CDR3 here is CASSVDRESVNADTQYF. The DNA for the CDR3 is TGTGCCAGCAGCGTAGACAGGGAATCGGTTAACGCAGATACGCAGTATTTT.

This clone has just a few counts. Other DNA sequences in the sample encode the same CDR3. The genes are TRBV15 and TRBJ2-1, with TRBD1 matching over 9 bases. The trim removed 3 bases at V and 9 bases at J, leaving 3 bases unmatched. Germline CDR1 reads LNHNV; CDR2 reads YYDKDF (reference sequence). This CDR3 region has 13 residues. Here the CDR3 DNA reads TGTGCCACCAGCAGGGACAGGGGACGTGAGCAGTTCTTC. Translation gives CATSRDRGREQFF.

The rearrangement joins TRBV19 to TRBJ1-4; D might be TRBD1 (5 bases). In germline, CDR1 is LNHDA, CDR2 SQIVND (reference sequence). The CDR3 covers 15 residues. V lost 5 bases and J lost 3, with 13 bases in between. This CDR3 reads CASSQFRVANEKLFF. CDR3 nucleotide sequence: TGTGCCAGTAGTCAGTTCAGGGTCGCTAATGAAAAACTGTTTTTT.